The rows below give T cell receptor beta chains drawn from one sample of a study of shared T cell receptors in the human thymus. Data came from immunoSEQ multiplex PCR; TCRdb stores just in-frame clones and leaves some out. This table has over 650,000 clones, more than 70% appearing once. The same data also went into a second study, on human thymus T cells.

Specimen: thymocytes. The receptor source for this set is a boy under three years old with a congenital heart defect. CDR3s include the opening cysteine and the closing phenylalanine or tryptophan. A D gene is named only where the DNA matches it firmly. Where a row states a size, it is once, few, many or the class of an expanded clone; other rows omit it.

J,D,length,size,V,CDR3,DNA
TRBJ1-6,TRBD1,17,.,TRBV19,CASSIGHPGQGFSPLHF,TGTGCCAGTAGTATAGGGCATCCGGGACAGGGTTTCTCACCCCTCCACTTT
TRBJ2-3,.,14,.,TRBV7-6,CASSLSIGTDTQYF,TGTGCCAGCAGCTTATCTATCGGCACAGATACGCAGTATTTT
TRBJ2-2,.,14,.,TRBV5-1,CASSPNFNTGELFF,TGCGCCAGCAGCCCTAACTTTAACACCGGGGAGCTGTTTTTT
TRBJ1-1,TRBD1,17,.,TRBV5-1,CASSLGRPQGANTEAFF,TGCGCCAGCAGCTTGGGAAGGCCCCAGGGGGCCAACACTGAAGCTTTCTTT
TRBJ1-2,TRBD1,16,once,TRBV6-1,CASSEAETGKNYGYTF,TGTGCCAGCAGTGAAGCTGAGACAGGGAAAAACTATGGCTACACCTTC
TRBJ2-1,.,16,.,TRBV7-2,CASSTGLYPFYNEQFF,TGTGCCAGCAGCACCGGACTTTACCCTTTTTACAATGAGCAGTTCTTC
TRBJ2-1,TRBD2,16,.,TRBV9,CASSVVVGGPHNEQFF,TGTGCCAGCAGCGTAGTTGTGGGAGGGCCCCACAATGAGCAGTTCTTC
TRBJ2-3,TRBD2,19,.,TRBV19,CASSMTLGAGVLGTDTQYF,TGTGCCAGTAGTATGACTCTGGGAGCGGGAGTCCTTGGCACAGATACGCAGTATTTT
TRBJ2-7,TRBD1,15,once,TRBV7-7,CASSSKGTVSYEQYF,TGTGCTAGCAGCTCCAAAGGGACAGTTTCCTACGAGCAGTACTTC
TRBJ1-5,TRBD1,20,.,TRBV2,CASSEAQPRGQGGSNQPQHF,TGTGCCAGCAGTGAAGCTCAGCCGAGGGGGCAGGGTGGAAGCAATCAGCCCCAGCATTTT
TRBJ1-4,.,15,.,TRBV4-3,CASSPRQAETEKLFF,TGCGCCAGCAGCCCTAGACAGGCAGAAACTGAAAAACTGTTTTTT
TRBJ2-7,TRBD2,12,.,TRBV29-1,CSVETSVNEQYF,TGCAGCGTTGAGACTAGCGTCAACGAGCAGTACTTC
TRBJ1-1,.,13,.,TRBV6-5,CASRTADRLETFF,TGTGCCAGCAGAACGGCGGATAGGCTCGAGACTTTCTTT
TRBJ2-1,TRBD1,15,.,TRBV28,CASTEGDRAYNEQFF,TGTGCCAGCACTGAGGGGGACAGAGCCTACAATGAGCAGTTCTTC
TRBJ2-4,.,17,.,TRBV4-3,CASSQDDGQGAKNIQYF,TGCGCCAGCAGCCAAGATGACGGGCAGGGGGCCAAAAACATTCAGTACTTC
TRBJ1-5,.,16,.,TRBV4-1,CASSQAVGGYNQPQHF,TGCGCCAGCAGCCAAGCTGTAGGGGGTTACAATCAGCCCCAGCATTTT
TRBJ2-5,.,17,.,TRBV14,CASSLHLRGRPQETQYF,TGTGCCAGCAGCCTCCACCTTCGGGGTCGTCCTCAAGAGACCCAGTACTTC
TRBJ2-7,.,14,.,TRBV15,CATRKEGGPYEQYF,TGTGCCACCAGAAAAGAAGGGGGTCCCTACGAGCAGTACTTC
TRBJ2-3,.,14,.,TRBV9,CASSVETSTDTQYF,TGTGCCAGCAGCGTAGAGACTAGCACAGATACGCAGTATTTT
TRBJ1-4,TRBD1,16,.,TRBV9,CASSLGQGSSNEKLFF,TGTGCCAGCAGCTTGGGACAGGGGTCGTCTAATGAAAAACTGTTTTTT
TRBJ1-1,TRBD1,15,.,TRBV4-3,CASSRRQGLNTEAFF,TGCGCCAGCAGCCGTCGACAGGGATTGAACACTGAAGCTTTCTTT
TRBJ1-1,.,16,once,TRBV4-1,CASSQGLWPKNTEAFF,TGCGCCAGCAGCCAAGGTTTGTGGCCGAAGAACACTGAAGCTTTCTTT
TRBJ2-2,TRBD1,15,.,TRBV19,CASSRDRANTGELFF,TGTGCCAGTAGTCGGGACAGGGCGAACACCGGGGAGCTGTTTTTT
TRBJ2-3,.,18,.,TRBV27,CASSIGAGVVVRTDTQYF,TGTGCCAGCAGCATAGGGGCAGGGGTTGTGGTGAGGACAGATACGCAGTATTTT
TRBJ1-1,.,15,.,TRBV5-4,CASSPSQGDGTEAFF,TGTGCCAGCAGCCCCTCACAAGGGGATGGCACTGAAGCTTTCTTT
TRBJ2-7,.,14,.,TRBV5-8,CASSPRGSSYEQYF,TGTGCCAGCAGCCCCCGCGGAAGCTCCTACGAGCAGTACTTC
TRBJ2-3,TRBD2,15,.,TRBV2,CASKITSDGTDTQYF,TGTGCCAGCAAAATTACTAGCGATGGCACAGATACGCAGTATTTT
TRBJ2-7,TRBD2,16,once,TRBV6-5,CASSYAGTSGPYEQYF,TGTGCCAGCAGTTACGCAGGGACTAGCGGCCCCTACGAGCAGTACTTC
TRBJ1-3,.,15,.,TRBV10-3,CATERPGQTGNTIYF,TGTGCCACCGAGCGGCCAGGTCAGACTGGAAACACCATATATTTT
TRBJ2-2,.,16,.,TRBV9,CASSVSISGDTGELFF,TGTGCCAGCAGCGTATCTATCAGCGGAGATACCGGGGAGCTGTTTTTT
TRBJ2-7,TRBD2,19,.,TRBV7-9,CASSFERDHLSGHFYEQYF,TGTGCCAGCAGCTTCGAGCGGGATCATCTCTCTGGCCATTTTTACGAGCAGTACTTC
TRBJ1-2,.,17,.,TRBV28,CASSPDRIATSNYGYTF,TGTGCCAGCAGCCCAGACAGGATTGCTACTTCTAACTATGGCTACACCTTC
TRBJ1-2,TRBD1,15,.,TRBV4-3,CASSRYRGSVYGYTF,TGCGCCAGCAGCCGCTACAGGGGTTCTGTCTATGGCTACACCTTC
TRBJ2-2,TRBD2,16,.,TRBV10-2,CASSYRLAGNTGELFF,TGCGCCAGCAGCTACAGACTAGCGGGTAACACCGGGGAGCTGTTTTTT
TRBJ2-2,TRBD1,17,.,TRBV4-1,CASSYRPGQGGSGELFF,TGCGCCAGCAGCTACCGACCGGGACAGGGCGGATCCGGGGAGCTGTTTTTT
TRBJ2-7,TRBD1,16,.,TRBV4-3,CASSQDRAGGRGEQYF,TGCGCCAGCAGCCAAGATCGGGCAGGGGGTCGGGGCGAGCAGTACTTC
TRBJ2-5,.,15,.,TRBV2,CASRPAPGERETQYF,TGTGCCAGCAGACCGGCCCCCGGAGAGAGAGAGACCCAGTACTTC
TRBJ1-5,TRBD1,13,.,TRBV27,CASAGGGNQPQHF,TGTGCCAGCGCAGGGGGAGGCAATCAGCCCCAGCATTTT
TRBJ2-7,.,16,few,TRBV5-6,CASSFRAGALTYEQYF,TGTGCCAGCAGCTTTAGGGCAGGGGCCTTAACCTACGAGCAGTACTTC
TRBJ1-2,.,14,once,TRBV28,CASSFSGRARRYTF,TGTGCCAGCAGTTTCTCGGGCAGGGCCAGGCGCTACACCTTC
TRBJ2-3,TRBD2,17,.,TRBV7-9,CASSIGTSGNSTDTQYF,TGTGCCAGCAGCATTGGGACTAGCGGGAATAGCACAGATACGCAGTATTTT
TRBJ2-7,TRBD2,17,.,TRBV5-4,CASSSWAPPTSGTEQYF,TGTGCCAGCAGCTCTTGGGCCCCCCCTACTAGCGGTACGGAGCAGTACTTC
TRBJ2-2,TRBD1,17,.,TRBV28,CASSTHPDRDLRGELFF,TGTGCCAGCAGTACACACCCGGACAGGGACTTGCGCGGGGAGCTGTTTTTT
TRBJ1-6,.,16,.,TRBV4-1,CASSQATDRANSPLHF,TGCGCCAGCAGCCAAGCTACGGACAGAGCGAATTCACCCCTCCACTTT
TRBJ2-4,.,15,.,TRBV6-1,CASTQSGGAKNIQYF,TGTGCCAGCACCCAGAGTGGCGGGGCCAAAAACATTCAGTACTTC
TRBJ1-3,.,14,few,TRBV14,CASSQYFSGNTIYF,TGTGCCAGCAGCCAATATTTCTCAGGGAACACCATATATTTT